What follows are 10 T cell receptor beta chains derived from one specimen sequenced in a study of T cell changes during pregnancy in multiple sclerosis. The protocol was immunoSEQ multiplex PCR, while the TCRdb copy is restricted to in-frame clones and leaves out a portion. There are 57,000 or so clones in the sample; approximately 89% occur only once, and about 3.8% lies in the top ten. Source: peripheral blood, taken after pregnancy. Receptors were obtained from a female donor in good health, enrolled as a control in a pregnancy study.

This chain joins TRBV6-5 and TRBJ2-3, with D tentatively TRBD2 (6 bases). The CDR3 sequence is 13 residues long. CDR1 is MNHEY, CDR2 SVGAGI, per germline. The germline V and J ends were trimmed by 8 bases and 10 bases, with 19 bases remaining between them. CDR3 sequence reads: CASRVGEVTAQYF. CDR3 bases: TGTGCCAGCCGTGTGGGGGAGGTGACGGCGCAGTATTTT.

The CDR3 region has the DNA TGTGCCAGCAGTTCCGCTATGAACACTGAAGCTTTCTTT. It specifies CASSSAMNTEAFF. The J gene is TRBJ1-1, the V gene TRBV6-6; D is uncertain. Germline-derived CDR1 and CDR2 are MNHNY and SVGAGI (reference sequence). V dropped 4 bases and J dropped 0 bases, with 6 bases sitting between them. The CDR3 sequence is 13 residues long.

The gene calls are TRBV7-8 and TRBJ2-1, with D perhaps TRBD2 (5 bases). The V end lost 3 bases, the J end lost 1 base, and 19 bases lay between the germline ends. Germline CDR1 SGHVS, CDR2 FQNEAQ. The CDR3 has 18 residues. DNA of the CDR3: TGTGCCAGCAGCTTTGCCCCTTGGGCGGGCGGATCCTACAATGAGCAGTTCTTC. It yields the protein CASSFAPWAGGSYNEQFF.

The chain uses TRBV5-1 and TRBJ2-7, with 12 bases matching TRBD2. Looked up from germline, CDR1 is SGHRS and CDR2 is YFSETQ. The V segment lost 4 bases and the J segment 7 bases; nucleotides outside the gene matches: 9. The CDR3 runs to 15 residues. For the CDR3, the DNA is TGCGCCAGCAGCGGAACTAGCGGGGGGCTTCGGGAGCAGTACTTC. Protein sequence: CASSGTSGGLREQYF.

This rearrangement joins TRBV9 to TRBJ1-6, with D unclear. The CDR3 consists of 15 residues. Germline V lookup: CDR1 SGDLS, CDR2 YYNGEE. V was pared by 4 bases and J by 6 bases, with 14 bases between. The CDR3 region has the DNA TGTGCCAGCAGCCCCTCCGGAGGGTTTAATTCACCCCTCCACTTT. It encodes CASSPSGGFNSPLHF.

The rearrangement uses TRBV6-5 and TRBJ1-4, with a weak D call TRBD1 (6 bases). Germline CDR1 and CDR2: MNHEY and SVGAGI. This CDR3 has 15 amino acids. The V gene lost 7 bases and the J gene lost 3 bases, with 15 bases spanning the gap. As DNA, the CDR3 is TGTGCCAGCACTCGACAGGCTTCTGCTAATGAAAAACTGTTTTTT. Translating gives CASTRQASANEKLFF.

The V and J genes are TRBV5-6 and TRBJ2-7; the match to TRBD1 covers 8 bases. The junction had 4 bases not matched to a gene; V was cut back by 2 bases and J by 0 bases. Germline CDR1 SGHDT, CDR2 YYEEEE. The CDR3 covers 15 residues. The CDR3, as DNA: TGTGCCAGCAGCTTCAGGGGGCCAGGCTCCTACGAGCAGTACTTC. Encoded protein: CASSFRGPGSYEQYF.

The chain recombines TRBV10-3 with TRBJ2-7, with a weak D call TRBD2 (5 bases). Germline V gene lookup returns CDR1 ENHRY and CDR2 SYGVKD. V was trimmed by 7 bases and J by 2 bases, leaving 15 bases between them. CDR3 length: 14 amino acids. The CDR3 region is CAITPDGGPYEQYF. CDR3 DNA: TGTGCCATCACCCCGGACGGAGGTCCCTACGAGCAGTACTTC.

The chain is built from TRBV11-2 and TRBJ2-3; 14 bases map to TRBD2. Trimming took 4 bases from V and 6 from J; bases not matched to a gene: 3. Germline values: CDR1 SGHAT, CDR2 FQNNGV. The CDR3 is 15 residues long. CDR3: CASSSGTSGSDTQYF. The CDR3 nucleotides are TGTGCCAGCAGCTCGGGGACTAGCGGGAGCGATACGCAGTATTTT.

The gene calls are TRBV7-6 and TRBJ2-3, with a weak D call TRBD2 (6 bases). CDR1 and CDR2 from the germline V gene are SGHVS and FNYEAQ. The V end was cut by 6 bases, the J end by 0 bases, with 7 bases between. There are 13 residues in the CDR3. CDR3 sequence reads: CASSSGSTDTQYF. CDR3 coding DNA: TGTGCCAGCAGTAGCGGTAGCACAGATACGCAGTATTTT.